This T cell receptor beta chain was sequenced in a study of CD8 T cells in Susac syndrome. The V end was cut by 3 bases, the J end by 0 bases, with 10 bases between. In germline, CDR1 is MNHEY, CDR2 SMNVEV (reference sequence). This CDR3 spans 15 amino acids. From blood CD8+ and CD4+ T cells, the TCR beta chain was sequenced. Multiple sclerosis controls were treatment-naive patients with stable or active relapsing-remitting disease. An input of about 0.5 to 1 ug of RNA was subjected to reverse transcription using random hexamers. It was immunoSEQ multiplex PCR that amplified TCR beta CDR3 across 54 Vbeta and 13 Jbeta. TCRdb called the immunoSEQ multiplex PCR reads again in MiXCR, with one record for every CDR3 protein. Of 70,000 or so distinct CDR3 sequences in the sample, just under 95% are singletons; the top ten hold about 0.4%.

The V gene is TRBV27, the J gene TRBJ2-3; D not resolved. The TCR comes from a human donor with multiple sclerosis. Input material: CD8+ T cells from PBMCs. The CDR3 is CASSFGWGSTDTQYF. CDR3 coding DNA: TGTGCCAGCAGTTTTGGGTGGGGTAGCACAGATACGCAGTATTTT.